The present T cell receptor beta chain was sequenced within a study of T cells expressing NK-cell markers. For the study at large: Repertoire data for TCR beta were derived from sorted T cells (CD3+CD56+NKG2C+, CD3+CD56+NKG2C- and CD3+CD56-NKG2C+).

This CDR3 is 14 amino acids long. The germline V gene encodes CDR1 DFQATT and CDR2 SNEGSKA (reference sequence). Study-level points and caveats: In a group of several donors, dominant NKG2C+ clonotypes represented roughly 1.0-7.5% of CD8+ T cells.

About this clonotype itself: Its antigen is still unknown.

Beta-chain TCR cDNA was generated via 5'RACE template switching with UMIs. No DNA is given; TCRdb re-called the 5' RACE reads and lists each CDR3 protein once. Its table records fewer than 400,000 distinct CDR3 sequences. Input material: blood T cells: a sorted CD56 or NKG2C T cell subset, CD4+ or CD8+ T cells, or bulk PBMC T cells (not recorded which). The TCR comes from a woman in her 50s in good health. The chain couples TRBV20-1 to TRBJ1-2; TCRdb returns TRBD1, unconfirmable since there is no DNA. The CDR3: CSAPKGGARMGYTF.